This TCR beta chain was observed in a study of CD8+CD57+ T cells in acquired aplastic anemia (dated by TCRdb to the late 2010s). At the level of the whole study: Extracted DNA from sorted CD4+ and CD8+ cells averaged about 3 ug, ranging from 0.2 to 27.4 ug. CD8+CD57+ expansion was defined as frequency above the mean frequency observed in healthy subjects.

Overall study outcomes, separate from this receptor: Although twenty-nine CD8+ CDR3 sequences were shared by patients and controls, these sequences appeared highly expressed in patients and within the immunodominant clones of patients. No significant difference in CD8+ Simpson's diversity was found between patients and healthy controls (P=0.060).

Genomic DNA served as template for TCR beta VDJ combination and CDR3 sequence profiling. An Illumina HiSeq 2000 was used for TCR repertoire sequencing. In the original analysis: Repertoires were assessed using TRBV/TRBJ rearrangement plots, CDR3 size and DJ length profiles, and Simpson's diversity index. The immunodominant clone was defined as the most abundant DNA sequence in deep sequencing data. CDR3 amino acid sequences were screened for sharing across subjects and compared with published repertoires and the VDJdb database. TCRdb reran the public reads through fastp at Q25 and MiXCR, keeping productive beta chains. Every CDR3 protein is listed once, alongside the most common genes and DNA of its rows. TCRdb, not the authors, supplied the V and J calls. The sample table records some 200,000 distinct CDR3 sequences; about half of these occur just once. The top ten constitute around 20% of the sample.

Expansion of CD8+CD57+ cells had been shown by flow cytometry in the patients chosen for sequencing. Every patient had a diagnosis of severe acquired aplastic anemia based on International Study of Aplastic Anemia and Agranulocytosis and Camitta criteria. Patients had received no therapy at the time of blood sampling. The study deep-sequenced TCR repertoires of sorted CD4+ and CD8+ blood T cells from severe aplastic anemia patients and healthy subjects. Patients were enrolled in the USA under clinicaltrials.gov protocols 00001620, 01623167, 00001397, 00071045, 00081523 and 00961064. Ficoll-Paque density gradient centrifugation was used to isolate peripheral blood mononuclear cells. CD4+ and CD8+ T cells were sorted by FACS or magnetic beads before DNA extraction. V and J are truncated by 4 bases and 3 bases respectively, leaving an intervening sequence of 10 bases. Sequences SGDLS (CDR1) and YYNGEE (CDR2) are obtained from the germline V gene. The CDR3 runs 13 amino acids, cysteine and phenylalanine included. The read is trimmed to its CDR3 DNA, 39 bases read in frame from base 1.

This clonotype has at least ten counts. Its antigen is still unknown. Base qualities are missing; no much larger clone stands one base away. The source of this sequence is a human donor with aplastic anemia. Recombination joined TRBV9 with TRBJ1-2; the D gene assignment is ambiguous. Sequencing used sorted CD4+, CD8+, or CD8+CD57+ T cells (not recorded which) from PBMCs. At the DNA level, the sequence is TGTGCCAGCAGCATGCGGGGAGACTATGGCTACACCTTC. Translated, it reads CASSMRGDYGYTF.